This T cell receptor beta chain was captured by sequencing in a study of cytomegalovirus exposure and HLA in healthy donors. The primer mix had 60 Vbeta and 13 Jbeta primers. Libraries were prepared by immunoSEQ multiplex PCR; TCRdb keeps only in-frame clonotypes and omits some of them. The table has 87,000 or so clones, 60% to 80% seen once; the top ten hold roughly 3.2%. The germline V gene has CDR1 SGDLS and CDR2 YYNGEE. The CDR3 runs to 15 residues. Germline trimming cut 1 base from V and 9 bases from J; bases unmatched to any gene: 6. The TCR comes from a man between 60 and 70 years old in good health and CMV-seronegative. The chain couples TRBV9 to TRBJ2-1; 11 bases map to TRBD2. The sample taken for sequencing was PBMCs. CDR3 sequence reads: CASSVYDGTSGEQFF. The DNA of the CDR3 is TGTGCCAGCAGCGTATACGACGGGACTAGCGGTGAGCAGTTCTTC.